This T cell receptor beta chain originates from a study of T-cell memory formation after mild COVID-19. Study-level background: TCR clustering was largely donor specific.

As concerns this clonotype: No antigen is known for it.

Study outcomes and limitations: There was a balanced CD4/CD8 profile in clones contracting day 15 to 85, and later expanders leaned CD4+. Of the contracting clones, CD4+ ones lay mainly in CM and EM, and CD8+ ones in EMRA.

TCRdb analysed the 5' RACE reads with MiXCR anew, one entry per CDR3 protein. The sample holds about 500,000 distinct CDR3 sequences, roughly 22% seen once. The V end was cut by 7 bases, the J end by 3 bases, with 21 bases between. The germline V gene has CDR1 WNHNN and CDR2 SYGVQD (reference sequence). The CDR3 has 16 residues. This TCR was recovered from an adult woman who had mild COVID-19 (a few samples of this study predate the infection). Cell type and time point are not known. Sequenced: PBMCs or a T cell subset sorted from them (not recorded which). This chain links TRBV10-1 with TRBJ1-2; no clear D. The CDR3 bases are TGCGCCAGCACCGACCTGGTGGAGGGAAAGGACTATGGCTACACCTTC. Protein sequence: CASTDLVEGKDYGYTF.